The clone carrying this TCR beta chain occurred many times. As yet, its antigen is unknown. The germline CDR1 and CDR2 sequences are DFQATT and SNEGSKA (reference sequence). This CDR3 is 11 amino acids long. The V end was cut by 6 bases, the J end by 3 bases, with 6 bases between. This sample stems from a study of breast tumors, draining lymph nodes, adjacent tissues. Whole-study results and caveats: Compared with basal-like, luminal-like tumors shared significantly more repertoire with nontumor tissue.

TCRdb redid the calling of the multiplex PCR reads with MiXCR, one entry per CDR3 protein. The table records roughly 32,000 distinct CDR3 sequences, just over 35% of them present only once. The V and J genes are TRBV20-1 and TRBJ2-1; weak D call: TRBD1 (6 bases). Sequencing was performed on breast tumor tissue. The receptor's source is a female donor with breast cancer. Some clones in this sample may be carry-over from other donors' samples. CDR3 sequence (DNA): TGCAGTGCGACAGGCTACAATGAGCAGTTCTTC. Translation: CSATGYNEQFF.